Each of the 14 T cell receptor beta chains below was sequenced from the same sample in a study of siplizumab effects on memory and regulatory T cells. Only in-frame clones appear in the TCRdb table, and some are missing; sequencing was by immunoSEQ multiplex PCR. The repertoire includes tens of thousands of clones, 75% to 90% of them detected once, and roughly 3.8% sits in the top ten. Sequencing input: memory CD4+ T cells sorted from blood. These receptors came from a human donor in good health.

This chain connects TRBV5-1 to TRBJ2-6, with D hard to call. Trimming cost V 4 bases and J 0 bases, with 17 bases left between them. The CDR3 runs 18 residues. Germline V gene data show CDR1 as SGHRS and CDR2 as YFSETQ. CDR3 loop: CASSRTLISDSGANVLTF. In DNA, the CDR3 is TGCGCCAGCAGCCGTACTTTGATTAGTGACTCTGGGGCCAACGTCCTGACTTTC.

V usage is TRBV30 and J usage is TRBJ2-7; 10 nucleotides align to TRBD2. Looked up from germline, CDR1 is GTSNPN and CDR2 is SVGIG (reference sequence). Unmatched junction bases numbered 7, after V lost 5 bases and J lost 0 bases. CDR3 length: 15 amino acids. CDR3 nucleotides: TGTGCCTGGGGCCCATGGACTAGCGGCTCCTACGAGCAGTACTTC. Translation: CAWGPWTSGSYEQYF. The full variable domain, in which reference TRBV30 and TRBJ2-7 provide the parts outside the CDR3, is SQTIHQWPATLVQPVGSPLSLECTVEGTSNPNLYWYRQAAGRGLQLLFYSVGIGQISSEVPQNLSASRPQDRQFILSSKKLLLSDSGFYLCAWGPWTSGSYEQYFGPGTRLTVT.

The chain is built from TRBV16 and TRBJ1-5; 8 bases fit TRBD1. This CDR3 has 15 amino acids. With 7 bases clipped from V and 3 bases from J, the junction kept 8 bases outside the gene matches. Germline V gene sequence: CDR1 KGHSY, CDR2 FQNENV. CDR3 protein: CASNQDRDDNQPQHF. In DNA form, the CDR3 reads TGTGCCAGCAACCAGGACAGGGACGACAATCAGCCCCAGCATTTT.

This chain links TRBV7-9 with TRBJ1-5; D perhaps matches TRBD1 (5 bases). The length of the CDR3 is 15 residues. The V end lost 5 bases, the J end lost 5 bases, and 16 bases lay between the germline ends. The V gene's germline CDR1 is SEHNR and CDR2 FQNEAQ (reference sequence). The DNA of the CDR3 is TGTGCCAGCAGCGTAGGTACAGGCCGGGATCAGCCCCAGCATTTT. This encodes CASSVGTGRDQPQHF.

The CDR3 loop reads CASSVDGYGYTF. In DNA, the CDR3 is TGTGCCAGCAGCGTTGACGGGTATGGCTACACCTTC. The chain carries TRBV7-9 and TRBJ1-2; no firm D call. Between the trimmed V and J ends, which lost 5 bases and 5 bases, there was a span of 9 bases. This CDR3 spans 12 amino acids. Germline assignment: CDR1 SEHNR and CDR2 FQNEAQ (reference sequence).

CDR3 protein: CASSLVEQGEAFF. Written as DNA, the CDR3 is TGTGCCAGCAGCTTAGTAGAACAGGGTGAAGCTTTCTTT. The chain recombines TRBV7-2 with TRBJ1-1, with D possibly TRBD1 on 6 matching bases. Germline lookup yields CDR1 SGHTA and CDR2 FQGNSA. CDR3 length: 13 residues. The ends were cut back, 1 base at V and 7 bases at J, with 10 bases in the middle.

The CDR3 loop is CASSPGQSNYGYTF. Written as DNA, the CDR3 is TGTGCCAGCTCACCGGGACAGTCAAACTATGGCTACACCTTC. The rearrangement uses TRBV18 and TRBJ1-2; 7 bases map to TRBD1. V was clipped by 3 bases and J by 2 bases; unmatched bases: 3. CDR3 length: 14 residues. The V gene's germline CDR1 is KGHSH and CDR2 LQKENI.

The genes are TRBV6-5 and TRBJ2-5; maybe TRBD2 (6 bases). V was cut by 8 bases and J by 0 bases, with 10 bases left in between. The CDR3 consists of 13 residues. Germline loops: CDR1 MNHEY, CDR2 SVGAGI. CDR3 sequence: CASRRGNQETQYF. In nucleotides, the CDR3 is TGTGCCAGCCGCCGGGGGAACCAAGAGACCCAGTACTTC.

The rearrangement joins TRBV19 to TRBJ1-5; D call uncertain. Per the germline V gene, CDR1 is LNHDA and CDR2 is SQIVND (reference sequence). Trimming removed 5 bases from V and 2 bases from J, with 13 bases in between. This CDR3 has 15 residues. The CDR3 DNA reads as TGTGCCAGTAGTCTTCGGGTGGATGGCAATCAGCCCCAGCATTTT. Encoded protein: CASSLRVDGNQPQHF.

The chain links TRBV6-1 to TRBJ2-7, with D tentatively TRBD2 (5 bases). The CDR3 covers 13 residues. Germline loops: CDR1 MNHNS, CDR2 SASEGT. Trimming pared 4 bases from V and 2 bases from J, leaving 9 bases between. CDR3 residues: CASSADGTYEQYF. In DNA form, the CDR3 reads TGTGCCAGCAGTGCAGACGGGACCTACGAGCAGTACTTC.

J is TRBJ2-7 and V is TRBV30; the match to TRBD2 covers 10 bases. This CDR3 contains 16 residues. The V gene end was trimmed by 2 bases and the J gene end by 1 base; junction bases not matched to a gene: 8. Germline V lookup: CDR1 GTSNPN, CDR2 SVGIG (reference sequence). The CDR3 DNA reads TGTGCCTGGAGTCCCTCGGGACTAGCGAGATCCTACGAGCAGTACTTC. The encoded protein is CAWSPSGLARSYEQYF. The full variable domain, with the rest looked up from reference TRBV30 and TRBJ2-7, is SQTIHQWPATLVQPVGSPLSLECTVEGTSNPNLYWYRQAAGRGLQLLFYSVGIGQISSEVPQNLSASRPQDRQFILSSKKLLLSDSGFYLCAWSPSGLARSYEQYFGPGTRLTVT.

The rearrangement uses TRBV19 and TRBJ1-1; D is uncertain. Germline V lookup: CDR1 LNHDA, CDR2 SQIVND (reference sequence). This CDR3 spans 14 amino acids. V lost 2 bases, J lost 0 bases, and 7 bases lay in between. CDR3 sequence reads: CASSITKMNTEAFF. The CDR3 DNA reads as TGTGCCAGTAGTATAACAAAGATGAACACTGAAGCTTTCTTT.

The V call is TRBV18, the J call TRBJ1-2, with a weak D call TRBD1 (5 bases). This CDR3 region has 15 residues. Trimming removed 1 base at V and 4 bases at J, with 13 bases between. CDR1 is KGHSH, CDR2 LQKENI, per germline. CDR3 region: CASSPREGAFYGYTF. The CDR3 DNA follows: TGTGCCAGCTCACCACGGGAAGGGGCGTTCTATGGCTACACCTTC.

This chain uses TRBV6-5 with TRBJ1-3, with 10 bases aligning to TRBD1. The CDR3 covers 15 residues. The germline V gene encodes CDR1 MNHEY and CDR2 SVGAGI. J gave up 5 bases and V 8 bases, and 9 bases lay outside the gene matches. CDR3 sequence: CASHSTDRGRNTIYF. The DNA for the CDR3 is TGTGCCAGCCACAGTACGGACAGGGGGAGAAACACCATATATTTT.